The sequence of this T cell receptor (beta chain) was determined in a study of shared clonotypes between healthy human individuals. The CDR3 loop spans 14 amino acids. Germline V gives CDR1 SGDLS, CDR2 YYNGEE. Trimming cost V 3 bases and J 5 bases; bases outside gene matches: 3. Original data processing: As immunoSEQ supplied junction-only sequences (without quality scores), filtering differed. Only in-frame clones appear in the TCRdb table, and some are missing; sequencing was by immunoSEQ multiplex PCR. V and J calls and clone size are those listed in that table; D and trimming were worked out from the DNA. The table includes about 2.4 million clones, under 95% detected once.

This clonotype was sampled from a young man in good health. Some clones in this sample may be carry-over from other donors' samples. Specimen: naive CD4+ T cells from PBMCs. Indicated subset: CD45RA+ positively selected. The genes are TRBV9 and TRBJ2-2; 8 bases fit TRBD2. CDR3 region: CASSGSGSTGELFF. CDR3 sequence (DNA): TGTGCCAGCAGCGGAAGCGGGAGTACCGGGGAGCTGTTTTTT. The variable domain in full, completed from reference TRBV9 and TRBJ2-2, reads DSGVTQTPKHLITATGQRVTLRCSPRSGDLSVYWYQQSLDQGLQFLIQYYNGEERAKGNILERFSAQQFPDLHSELNLSSLELGDSALYFCASSGSGSTGELFFGEGSRLTVL.